The following is a T cell receptor (beta chain) sequence with its context. Clones were read by immunoSEQ multiplex PCR, and TCRdb kept only the in-frame ones, dropping some. The sample holds about 97,000 clones, more than 75% seen once. The source of the sample is a study of blood T cell repertoires in COVID-19. Deletions cut 7 bases from V and 5 bases from J, with 17 bases between. Germline V gives CDR1 MDHEN, CDR2 SYDVKM. This CDR3 contains 14 residues. The source material was peripheral blood. This chain connects TRBV28 to TRBJ1-2, with a possible D match to TRBD1 (5 bases). The sequence came from a human donor in a cohort sampled during active COVID-19. CDR3 sequence: CASIEQTGGYGYTF. The CDR3 nucleotides are TGTGCCAGCATAGAACAGACCGGGGGGTATGGCTACACCTTC.